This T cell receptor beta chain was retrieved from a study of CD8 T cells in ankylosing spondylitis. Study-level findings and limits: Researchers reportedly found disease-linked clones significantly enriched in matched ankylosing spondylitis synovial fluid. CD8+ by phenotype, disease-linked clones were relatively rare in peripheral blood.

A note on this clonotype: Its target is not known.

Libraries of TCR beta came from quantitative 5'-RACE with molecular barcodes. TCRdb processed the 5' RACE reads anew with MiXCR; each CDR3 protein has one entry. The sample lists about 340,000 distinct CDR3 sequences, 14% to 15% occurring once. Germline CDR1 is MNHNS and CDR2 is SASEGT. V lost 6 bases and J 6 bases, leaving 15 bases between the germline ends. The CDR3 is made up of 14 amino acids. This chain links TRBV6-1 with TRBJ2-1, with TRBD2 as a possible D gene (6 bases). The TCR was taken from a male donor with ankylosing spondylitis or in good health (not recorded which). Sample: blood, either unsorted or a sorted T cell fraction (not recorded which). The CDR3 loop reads CASSSRELSNEQFF. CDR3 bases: TGTGCCAGCAGCTCCCGGGAGCTTAGCAATGAGCAGTTCTTC.